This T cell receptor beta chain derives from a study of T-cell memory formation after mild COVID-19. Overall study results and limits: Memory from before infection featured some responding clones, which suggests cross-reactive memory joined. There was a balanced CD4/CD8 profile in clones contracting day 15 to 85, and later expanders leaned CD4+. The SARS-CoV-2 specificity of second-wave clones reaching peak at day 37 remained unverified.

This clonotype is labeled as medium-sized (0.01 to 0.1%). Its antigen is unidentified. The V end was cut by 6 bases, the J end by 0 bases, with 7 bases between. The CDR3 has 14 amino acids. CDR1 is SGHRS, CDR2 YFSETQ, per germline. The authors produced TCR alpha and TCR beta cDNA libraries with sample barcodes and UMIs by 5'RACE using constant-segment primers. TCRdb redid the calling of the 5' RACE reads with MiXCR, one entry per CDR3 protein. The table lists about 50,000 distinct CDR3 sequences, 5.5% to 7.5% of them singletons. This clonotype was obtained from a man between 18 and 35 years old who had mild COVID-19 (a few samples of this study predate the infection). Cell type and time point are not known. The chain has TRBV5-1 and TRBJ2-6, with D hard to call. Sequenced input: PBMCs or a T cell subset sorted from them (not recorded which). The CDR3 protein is CASNPISGANVLTF. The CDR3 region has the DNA TGCGCCAGCAACCCGATCTCTGGGGCCAACGTCCTGACTTTC. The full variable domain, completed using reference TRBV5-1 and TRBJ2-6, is KAGVTQTPRYLIKTRGQQVTLSCSPISGHRSVSWYQQTPGQGLQFLFEYFSETQRNKGNFPGRFSGRQFSNSRSEMNVSTLELGDSALYLCASNPISGANVLTFGAGSRLTVL.